The 20 T cell receptor beta chains given below trace back to one sample, sequenced in a study of vaccination effects on CD4 cells after COVID-19. Viral peptide pools were used in the ViraFEST assay to expand antigen-specific CD4+ T cells, and sequencing came afterward. Once cultured for roughly 10 days, the cells underwent separation to obtain CD4+ T cells. Every participant took two doses of the BNT162b2 or mRNA-1273 vaccine. Only in-frame clones appear in the TCRdb table, and some are missing; sequencing was by immunoSEQ multiplex PCR. Of about 15,000 clones listed, under 80% are singletons. These receptors' antigens are unknown. Sample: CD4+ T cells from PBMCs cultured with HCoV-NL63 spike peptides, taken after COVID-19 vaccination. These receptors were collected from a human donor who received a COVID-19 vaccine.

The chain combines TRBV2 with TRBJ2-3, with TRBD2 as a possible D gene (6 bases). Per the germline V gene, CDR1 is SNHLY and CDR2 is FYNNEI. V dropped 8 bases and J dropped 6 bases, with 9 bases sitting between them. The CDR3 has 11 residues. This CDR3 reads CASGTWDTQYF. For the CDR3, the DNA is TGTGCCAGCGGGACTTGGGATACGCAGTATTTT.

This chain joins TRBV19 and TRBJ2-7; TRBD1 aligns across 8 bases. Losses at the gene ends were 5 bases for V and 1 base for J; bases not matched to a gene: 10. Germline loops: CDR1 LNHDA, CDR2 SQIVND (reference sequence). This CDR3 has 16 residues. The CDR3 loop reads CASSRSSGTGSYEQYF. The CDR3 DNA sequence: TGTGCCAGTAGTCGAAGCTCCGGGACAGGATCCTACGAGCAGTACTTC. The full variable domain, with the rest looked up from reference TRBV19 and TRBJ2-7, is DGGITQSPKYLFRKEGQNVTLSCEQNLNHDAMYWYRQDPGQGLRLIYYSQIVNDFQKGDIAEGYSVSREKKESFPLTVTSAQKNPTAFYLCASSRSSGTGSYEQYFGPGTRLTVT.

This clone was counted only a few times. CDR3 amino acids: CASSSGGAGETQYF. The DNA of the CDR3 is TGTGCCAGTAGTAGCGGGGGGGCCGGAGAGACCCAGTACTTC. The chain uses TRBV19 and TRBJ2-5, with TRBD2 matching 9 bases. There are 14 residues in the CDR3. Losses at the gene ends were 4 bases for V and 4 bases for J; bases not matched to a gene: 4. Germline-derived CDR1 and CDR2 are LNHDA and SQIVND (reference sequence).

This chain joins TRBV6-5 and TRBJ2-1; D is possibly TRBD2 (5 bases). Germline V lookup: CDR1 MNHEY, CDR2 SVGAGI. V lost 7 bases and J lost 10, with 20 bases in between. The CDR3 runs to 14 residues. Written as DNA, the CDR3 is TGTGCCAGCACGATGACGGGAAAAGAATCCGAGCAGTTCTTC. It translates to CASTMTGKESEQFF.

The genes are TRBV25-1 and TRBJ2-7; a possible D gene is TRBD2 (6 bases). CDR3 length: 12 amino acids. Germline loops: CDR1 MGHDK, CDR2 SYGVNS. V was pared by 8 bases and J by 2 bases, with 10 bases between. The DNA for the CDR3 is TGTGCCAGCTCCCGGGGGACCTACGAGCAGTACTTC. Amino acids: CASSRGTYEQYF.

This clone was seen only once. The V gene is TRBV6-5, the J gene TRBJ2-1, with 7 nucleotides matching TRBD1. V shed 6 bases, J shed 2 bases, and the junction held 4 bases outside the gene matches. Germline values: CDR1 MNHEY, CDR2 SVGAGI. The CDR3 consists of 14 residues. CDR3 amino acids: CASRPGTAYNEQFF. DNA for the CDR3: TGTGCCAGCAGGCCCGGGACAGCCTACAATGAGCAGTTCTTC.

The chain recombines TRBV2 with TRBJ1-1; no firm D call. The CDR3 extends over 14 amino acids. V lost 6 bases, J lost 4 bases, and 15 bases lay in between. Germline assignment: CDR1 SNHLY and CDR2 FYNNEI. CDR3 loop: CASRVEQLGTEAFF. Written as DNA, the CDR3 is TGTGCCAGCAGAGTAGAACAACTGGGCACTGAAGCTTTCTTT.

The rearrangement uses TRBV6-5 and TRBJ1-3; 8 positions match TRBD1. The CDR3 runs 14 residues. V trimming: 7 bases; J trimming: 0 bases; junction bases outside the gene matches: 2. CDR1 and CDR2 from the germline V gene are MNHEY and SVGAGI. Here the CDR3 reads CASTDRGSGNTIYF. CDR3 bases: TGTGCCAGCACCGACAGGGGCTCTGGAAACACCATATATTTT.

This sequence joins TRBV7-9 and TRBJ1-1; TRBD1 might be the D (5 bases). The CDR3 loop spans 16 amino acids. Germline assignment: CDR1 SEHNR and CDR2 FQNEAQ (reference sequence). Between the trimmed V and J ends, which lost 1 base and 0 bases, there was a span of 12 bases. CDR3 nucleotide sequence: TGTGCCAGCAGCTTAGGCACCGGGACGGTGAACACTGAAGCTTTCTTT. Amino acids: CASSLGTGTVNTEAFF.

V gene TRBV30 combines with J gene TRBJ2-3; 7 nucleotides match TRBD2. J was trimmed by 4 bases and V by 7 bases; bases with no gene match: 8. The CDR3 has 13 residues. Germline CDR1 reads GTSNPN; CDR2 reads SVGIG (reference sequence). The CDR3, as DNA: TGTGCCTCCCGTCTCGCGGGAGCAGATACGCAGTATTTT. This translates into CASRLAGADTQYF.

J is TRBJ2-2 and V is TRBV2, with 7 bases aligning to TRBD2. CDR1 is SNHLY, CDR2 FYNNEI, per germline. V gave up 8 bases and J gave up 0 bases; unmatched junction bases: 6. There are 15 residues in the CDR3. CDR3 sequence reads: CASLSGAANTGELFF. The CDR3 coding sequence is TGTGCCAGCTTAAGCGGGGCGGCGAACACCGGGGAGCTGTTTTTT. The whole variable domain, remainder taken from reference TRBV2 and TRBJ2-2, is EPEVTQTPSHQVTQMGQEVILRCVPISNHLYFYWYRQILGQKVEFLVSFYNNEISEKSEIFDDQFSVERPDGSNFTLKIRSTKLEDSAMYFCASLSGAANTGELFFGEGSRLTVL.

The rearrangement uses TRBV19 and TRBJ1-2; 11 bases line up with TRBD1. This CDR3 is 15 amino acids long. V gave up 5 bases and J gave up 4 bases; unmatched junction bases: 6. CDR1 is LNHDA and CDR2 is SQIVND in the germline V gene (reference sequence). The CDR3 spells CASSPSGTGGYGYTF. The CDR3 bases are TGTGCCAGTAGTCCCTCCGGGACAGGGGGCTATGGCTACACCTTC.

The chain has TRBV11-2 and TRBJ1-2, with a weak D call TRBD1 (6 bases). The germline V gene has CDR1 SGHAT and CDR2 FQNNGV. Trimming left V 1 base short and J 7 bases short, with 16 bases between. This CDR3 contains 15 residues. CDR3: CASSLAGGRKSGYTF. DNA of the CDR3: TGTGCCAGCAGCTTAGCGGGGGGGCGGAAAAGTGGCTACACCTTC.

The chain's CDR3 is CASSIQGRYTEAFF. CDR3 bases: TGTGCCAGTAGTATACAGGGGAGGTACACTGAAGCTTTCTTT. The J gene is TRBJ1-1, the V gene TRBV19; a possible D gene is TRBD1 (6 bases). CDR1 is LNHDA, CDR2 SQIVND, per germline (reference sequence). Trimming removed 2 bases from V and 3 bases from J, with 10 bases in between. The CDR3 is 14 residues long.

The gene calls are TRBV3-1 (or the pseudogene TRBV3-2) and TRBJ2-1, with D perhaps matching TRBD2 (6 bases). CDR1 is LGHDT and CDR2 is YNNKEL in the germline V gene (reference sequence). The V and J ends lost 0 bases and 1 base respectively, with 13 bases between them. This CDR3 spans 17 amino acids. CDR3 sequence: CASSQDGVGGSYNEQFF. The DNA of the CDR3 is TGTGCCAGCAGCCAAGATGGTGTCGGGGGATCCTACAATGAGCAGTTCTTC.

The chain couples TRBV6-4 to TRBJ2-2, with unresolved D. The CDR3 has 13 residues. Trimming shortened V by 6 bases and J by 0 bases, and 5 bases separated the two germline ends. Per germline, CDR1 MRHNA and CDR2 SNTAGT. The CDR3 nucleotides are TGTGCCAGCAGAAGGCCGAACACCGGGGAGCTGTTTTTT. It is translated as CASRRPNTGELFF.

The genes are TRBV20-1 and TRBJ2-1, with a tentative D call TRBD1 (5 bases). Per germline, CDR1 DFQATT and CDR2 SNEGSKA (reference sequence). The CDR3 covers 15 residues. Trimming took 3 bases from V and 2 from J, leaving 14 bases between them. CDR3 sequence (DNA): TGCAGTGCTAGTGAAGGGGTCGCGACCTACAATGAGCAGTTCTTC. It codes for CSASEGVATYNEQFF.

This clone was seen more than once but under ten times. This chain joins TRBV28 and TRBJ2-7, with TRBD1 identical over 10 bases. The CDR3 extends over 15 amino acids. V lost 5 bases and J lost 7; bases outside the gene matches: 11. CDR1 and CDR2 (germline): MDHEN, SYDVKM. As DNA, the CDR3 is TGTGCCAGCAGTCCCGCCGGGACAGGGGCTGAGGAGCAGTACTTC. The encoded protein is CASSPAGTGAEEQYF. The full variable domain, rest sourced from reference TRBV28 and TRBJ2-7, is DVKVTQSSRYLVKRTGEKVFLECVQDMDHENMFWYRQDPGLGLRLIYFSYDVKMKEKGDIPEGYSVSREKKERFSLILESASTNQTSMYLCASSPAGTGAEEQYFGPGTRLTVT.

The count of this clone is one. This chain connects TRBV18 to TRBJ2-5, with a tentative D call TRBD1 (5 bases). Germline CDR1 reads KGHSH; CDR2 reads LQKENI. Trimming took off 6 bases at V and 2 bases at J, with 13 bases between the two ends. The CDR3 is made up of 14 amino acids. This CDR3 is CASSARGSQETQYF. In DNA form, the CDR3 reads TGTGCCAGCTCGGCTAGGGGATCTCAAGAGACCCAGTACTTC.

The chain employs TRBV5-4 and TRBJ2-5; unclear D gene. CDR1 is SGHNT and CDR2 is YYREEE in the germline V gene (reference sequence). Trimming shortened V by 0 bases and J by 3 bases, and 3 bases separated the two germline ends. The CDR3 length is 12 residues. Here the CDR3 reads CASSLEKETQYF. The CDR3 nucleotides are TGTGCCAGCAGCTTGGAGAAAGAGACCCAGTACTTC.